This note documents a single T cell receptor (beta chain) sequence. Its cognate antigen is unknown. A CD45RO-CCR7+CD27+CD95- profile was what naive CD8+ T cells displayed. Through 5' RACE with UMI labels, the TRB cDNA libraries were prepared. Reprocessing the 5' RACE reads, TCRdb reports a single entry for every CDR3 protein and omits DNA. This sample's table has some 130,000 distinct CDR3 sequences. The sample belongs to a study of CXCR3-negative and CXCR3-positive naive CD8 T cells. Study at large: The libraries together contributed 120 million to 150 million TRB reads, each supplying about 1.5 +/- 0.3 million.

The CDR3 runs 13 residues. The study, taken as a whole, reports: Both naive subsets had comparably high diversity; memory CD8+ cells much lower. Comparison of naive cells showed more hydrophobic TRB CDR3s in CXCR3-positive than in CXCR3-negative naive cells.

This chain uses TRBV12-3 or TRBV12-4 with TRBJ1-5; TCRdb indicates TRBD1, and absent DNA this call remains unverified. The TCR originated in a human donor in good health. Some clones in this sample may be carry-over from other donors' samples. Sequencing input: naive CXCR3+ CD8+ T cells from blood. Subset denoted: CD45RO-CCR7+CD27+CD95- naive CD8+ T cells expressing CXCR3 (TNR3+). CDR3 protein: CASCPGQNQPQHF.